The next 16 T cell receptor beta chains were all read from a single sample in a study of shared clonotypes between healthy human individuals. Using immunoSEQ multiplex PCR, the repertoire was profiled, and TCRdb retains in-frame clones only, with some absent. The data show 2 million or so clones, 90% to 95% seen once. Sequencing used naive CD4+ T cells sorted from blood. Noted subset: CD45RA+ positively selected. Every receptor here comes from a man between 18 and 29 years old in good health.

The chain joins TRBV30 to TRBJ2-1; 10 bases line up with TRBD1. J was trimmed by 13 bases and V by 5 bases; bases with no gene match: 14. Germline V gene data show CDR1 as GTSNPN and CDR2 as SVGIG (reference sequence). The CDR3 contains 14 residues. The CDR3 bases are TGTGCCTGGGACCCGGGACAGGGGACTCCCATACAGTTCTTC. Translated, it gives CAWDPGQGTPIQFF.

The chain links TRBV28 to TRBJ2-5; TRBD2 agrees at 8 bases. The CDR3 has 13 residues. The junction had 4 bases not matched to a gene; V was cut back by 6 bases and J by 4 bases. The germline V gene encodes CDR1 MDHEN and CDR2 SYDVKM. CDR3 protein: CASRGSGGETQYF. CDR3 DNA sequence: TGTGCCAGCAGGGGGAGCGGGGGAGAGACCCAGTACTTC.

A single count supports this clone. The DNA of the CDR3 is TGTGCCAGCAGTTACACCCGGGACAGGGTGAACGGCTACACCTTC. Translation gives CASSYTRDRVNGYTF. The chain employs TRBV6-5 and TRBJ1-2, with 9 nucleotides matching TRBD1. The germline gives CDR1 MNHEY, CDR2 SVGAGI. V lost 2 bases, J lost 8 bases, and 9 bases stayed unmatched. The CDR3 sequence is 15 residues long.

The chain combines TRBV30 with TRBJ1-2; TRBD1 matches 8 bases. The germline gives CDR1 GTSNPN, CDR2 SVGIG (reference sequence). CDR3 length: 15 residues. With V trimmed by 4 bases and J by 1 base, 8 bases remained unmatched. The CDR3 loop reads CAWKPQGAFNYGYTF. Written as DNA, the CDR3 is TGTGCCTGGAAACCGCAGGGGGCTTTTAACTATGGCTACACCTTC.

J is TRBJ1-6 and V is TRBV11-2, with D tentatively TRBD1 (5 bases). The CDR3 is made up of 16 amino acids. Per the germline V gene, CDR1 is SGHAT and CDR2 is FQNNGV. V was pared by 0 bases and J by 4 bases, with 10 bases between. The CDR3, as DNA: TGTGCCAGCAGCTTAGAAAATGGGGGTTATAATTCACCCCTCCACTTT. Protein sequence: CASSLENGGYNSPLHF.

This clone came up once. Other DNA sequences in this sample translate to the same CDR3. J is TRBJ1-5 and V is TRBV4-3; D gene unclear. The V gene's germline CDR1 is LGHNA and CDR2 YSLEER. Trimming shortened V by 0 bases and J by 4 bases, and 4 bases separated the two germline ends. This CDR3 is built from 13 residues. In nucleotides, the CDR3 is TGCGCCAGCAGCCAAGAGGCGAATCAGCCCCAGCATTTT. Translated: CASSQEANQPQHF.

The CDR3 is CASTDPGVGYGYTF. The CDR3 nucleotides are TGTGCCAGCACTGACCCAGGGGTGGGCTATGGCTACACCTTC. The chain recombines TRBV6-5 with TRBJ1-2; perhaps TRBD1 as D (6 bases). CDR3 length: 14 residues. The germline gives CDR1 MNHEY, CDR2 SVGAGI. The V and J ends lost 7 bases and 4 bases respectively, with 16 bases between them.

V is TRBV28 and J is TRBJ1-5, with 8 bases matching TRBD1. The germline V gene has CDR1 MDHEN and CDR2 SYDVKM. Trimming at V came to 5 bases and at J to 11 bases, leaving 14 bases not matched to a gene. The length of the CDR3 is 15 residues. CDR3 DNA sequence: TGTGCCAGCAGTCCCCAGGGGGCAAGGCGATCTGCCCAGCATTTT. It codes for CASSPQGARRSAQHF.

This clone was recorded only once. The chain uses TRBV10-3 and TRBJ2-2; TRBD1 matches 7 bases. The junction had 4 bases not matched to a gene; V was cut back by 4 bases and J by 5 bases. Germline CDR1 reads ENHRY; CDR2 reads SYGVKD. The CDR3 has 14 residues. The CDR3 reads CAISADRVTGELFF. CDR3 DNA: TGTGCCATCAGTGCTGACAGGGTAACCGGGGAGCTGTTTTTT.

This chain links TRBV14 with TRBJ2-7; D not certain. V lost 2 bases and J lost 5, with 13 bases in between. There are 14 residues in the CDR3. Germline CDR1 and CDR2: SGHDN and FVKESK. In nucleotides, the CDR3 is TGTGCCAGCAGCCAATCATGGGCCGGACACGAGCAGTACTTC. The encoded protein is CASSQSWAGHEQYF.

The rearrangement uses TRBV2 and TRBJ1-3; D is undetermined. This CDR3 region has 14 residues. The germline CDR1 and CDR2 sequences are SNHLY and FYNNEI. The V end was cut by 6 bases, the J end by 2 bases, with 11 bases between. CDR3 in amino acids: CASRPRGPGNTIYF. CDR3 sequence (DNA): TGTGCCAGCAGACCCAGAGGGCCTGGAAACACCATATATTTT.

The chain links TRBV19 to TRBJ1-6, with D perhaps TRBD1 (6 bases). Trimming removed 0 bases at V and 7 bases at J, with 16 bases between. In germline, CDR1 is LNHDA, CDR2 SQIVND (reference sequence). The CDR3 totals 17 residues. The CDR3 DNA follows: TGTGCCAGTAGTATAGATCTGACAGGCGTTCGAAATTCACCCCTCCACTTT. It specifies CASSIDLTGVRNSPLHF. Full variable domain (missing parts from reference TRBV19 and TRBJ1-6): DGGITQSPKYLFRKEGQNVTLSCEQNLNHDAMYWYRQDPGQGLRLIYYSQIVNDFQKGDIAEGYSVSREKKESFPLTVTSAQKNPTAFYLCASSIDLTGVRNSPLHFGNGTRLTVT.

A remark on this clone: At the DNA level, this CDR3 is encoded by other sequences in the same sample as well. The chain is built from TRBV7-2 and TRBJ1-5, with a weak D call TRBD1 (6 bases). With 2 bases removed from V and 3 bases from J, the gap between germline ends came to 11 bases. Germline V lookup: CDR1 SGHTA, CDR2 FQGNSA. The CDR3 has 15 amino acids. This chain's CDR3 is CASSLRGQPNQPQHF. CDR3 coding DNA: TGTGCCAGCAGCTTACGGGGGCAGCCCAATCAGCCCCAGCATTTT.

The V call is TRBV4-1, the J call TRBJ2-2, with 10 bases identical to TRBD2. Germline loops: CDR1 MGHRA, CDR2 YSYEKL. This CDR3 is 16 amino acids long. Unmatched junction bases numbered 5, after V lost 4 bases and J lost 3 bases. CDR3 DNA sequence: TGCGCCAGCAGCCGGGAGCGGGGGGGTTACACCGGGGAGCTGTTTTTT. The encoded protein is CASSRERGGYTGELFF.

This chain links TRBV9 with TRBJ2-5; tentative D call: TRBD1 (6 bases). This CDR3 contains 14 residues. Looked up from germline, CDR1 is SGDLS and CDR2 is YYNGEE. The V end was cut by 3 bases, the J end by 4 bases, with 13 bases between. The CDR3, as DNA: TGTGCCAGCAGCGCACGGTTCAGGGGAGAGACCCAGTACTTC. This gives the protein CASSARFRGETQYF.

This clone appeared once. V gene TRBV5-1 combines with J gene TRBJ2-1, with D unclear. The CDR3 sequence is 14 residues long. The V end lost 0 bases, the J end lost 9 bases, and 13 bases lay between the germline ends. Germline V gene sequence: CDR1 SGHRS, CDR2 YFSETQ. The chain's CDR3 is CASSLGAERREQFF. For the CDR3, the DNA is TGCGCCAGCAGCTTGGGGGCCGAGCGTCGTGAGCAGTTCTTC.